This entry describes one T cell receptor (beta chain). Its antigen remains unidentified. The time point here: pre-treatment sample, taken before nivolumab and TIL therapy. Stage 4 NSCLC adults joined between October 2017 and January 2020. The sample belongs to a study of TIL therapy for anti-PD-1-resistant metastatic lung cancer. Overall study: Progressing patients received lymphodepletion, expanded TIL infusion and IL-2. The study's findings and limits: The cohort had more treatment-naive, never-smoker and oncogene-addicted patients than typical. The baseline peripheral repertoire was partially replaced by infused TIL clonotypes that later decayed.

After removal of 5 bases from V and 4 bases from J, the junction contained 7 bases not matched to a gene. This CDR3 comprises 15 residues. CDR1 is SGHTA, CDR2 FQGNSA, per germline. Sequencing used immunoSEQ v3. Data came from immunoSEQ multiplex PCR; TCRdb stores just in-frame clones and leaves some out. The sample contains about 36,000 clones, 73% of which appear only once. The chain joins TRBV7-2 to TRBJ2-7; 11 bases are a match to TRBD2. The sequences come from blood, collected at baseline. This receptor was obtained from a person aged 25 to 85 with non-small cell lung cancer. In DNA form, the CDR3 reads TGTGCCAGCAGCCTCCAACTAGCGGGAGCTTACGAGCAGTACTTC. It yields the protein CASSLQLAGAYEQYF.